This is a list of T cell receptor beta chains from one sample in a study of T-cell reconstitution after alpha-beta-depleted transplantation in children. Using its own MiXCR run on the PCR reads, TCRdb lists one record per CDR3 protein. Among a few hundred thousand distinct CDR3 sequences, under 15% were seen once, and the ten largest hold about 5.6%. Here the sequenced sample was PBMCs from the stem cell graft donor, taken from the stem cell graft. These receptors all come from a human donor who donated a stem cell graft to a child with combined immunodeficiency. The conserved cysteine and the conserved F or W are not part of the CDR3 here. Each record gives: J gene, V gene, CDR3 protein.

j_gene: TRBJ2-2; v_gene: TRBV4-3; CDR3aa: ASSRRHGLAGGGGELF
j_gene: TRBJ1-5; v_gene: TRBV19; CDR3aa: ASSIDSGPRQPQH
j_gene: TRBJ2-1; v_gene: TRBV5-1; CDR3aa: ASTPRTNSYNEQF
j_gene: TRBJ2-7; v_gene: TRBV20-1; CDR3aa: SATPYDEQY
j_gene: TRBJ2-7; v_gene: TRBV11-3; CDR3aa: ASSGQVTYEQY
j_gene: TRBJ2-5; v_gene: TRBV4-3; CDR3aa: ASSQDSGIGETQY
j_gene: TRBJ2-2; v_gene: TRBV12-3/TRBV12-4; CDR3aa: ASSFARGLTGELF
j_gene: TRBJ2-1; v_gene: TRBV6-1; CDR3aa: ASSEIAATVYNEQF
j_gene: TRBJ1-2; v_gene: TRBV12-3/TRBV12-4; CDR3aa: ASSPGISSGYT
j_gene: TRBJ2-1; v_gene: TRBV11-2; CDR3aa: ASSLYLTEHNEQF
j_gene: TRBJ2-3; v_gene: TRBV12-3/TRBV12-4; CDR3aa: ASTFQTGGADTQY
j_gene: TRBJ1-6; v_gene: TRBV12-3/TRBV12-4; CDR3aa: ASSSSGALH
j_gene: TRBJ1-1; v_gene: TRBV9; CDR3aa: ASSLQQGAEAF
j_gene: TRBJ2-3; v_gene: TRBV7-9; CDR3aa: ASSAGLAGGTDTQY
j_gene: TRBJ2-7; v_gene: TRBV18; CDR3aa: ASSPPDSQSSYEQY
j_gene: TRBJ2-7; v_gene: TRBV12-3/TRBV12-4; CDR3aa: ASSPGLAGWGSYEQY
j_gene: TRBJ2-7; v_gene: TRBV4-3; CDR3aa: ASSQEQGSYEQY
j_gene: TRBJ1-1; v_gene: TRBV4-2; CDR3aa: ASSPAVTGTTEAF
j_gene: TRBJ2-4; v_gene: TRBV6-2/TRBV6-3; CDR3aa: ASSYGPLGDIQY
j_gene: TRBJ2-3; v_gene: TRBV20-1; CDR3aa: SARERATDTQY
j_gene: TRBJ2-1; v_gene: TRBV6-4; CDR3aa: ASSPSLAGASNEQF
j_gene: TRBJ2-2; v_gene: TRBV11-2; CDR3aa: ASSPLIPGRLHTGELF
j_gene: TRBJ2-7; v_gene: TRBV7-3; CDR3aa: ASSLSAVYEQY
j_gene: TRBJ1-5; v_gene: TRBV6-2/TRBV6-3; CDR3aa: ASRRTGYSNQPQH
j_gene: TRBJ1-4; v_gene: TRBV14; CDR3aa: ASSQATTGRWEKLF
j_gene: TRBJ2-3; v_gene: TRBV6-1; CDR3aa: ASSVSASTDTQY
j_gene: TRBJ2-5; v_gene: TRBV30; CDR3aa: AWSVRQETQY
j_gene: TRBJ2-7; v_gene: TRBV20-1; CDR3aa: SARDRGAGVKYEQY
j_gene: TRBJ2-3; v_gene: TRBV7-2; CDR3aa: ASSFSLDGRRDTQY
j_gene: TRBJ1-1; v_gene: TRBV21-1; CDR3aa: ASSFLGVKDTHRSLNTEAF
j_gene: TRBJ2-5; v_gene: TRBV24-1; CDR3aa: ATSDPSPGGGETQY
j_gene: TRBJ2-7; v_gene: TRBV6-5; CDR3aa: ASSYSISSEGSYEQY
j_gene: TRBJ2-7; v_gene: TRBV6-2/TRBV6-3; CDR3aa: ASSHWDRGSYEQY
j_gene: TRBJ2-5; v_gene: TRBV6-5; CDR3aa: ASMGNQETQY
j_gene: TRBJ2-3; v_gene: TRBV7-9; CDR3aa: ASSSPPRDTQY
j_gene: TRBJ1-5; v_gene: TRBV20-1; CDR3aa: SASAGEGAYQPQH
j_gene: TRBJ2-1; v_gene: TRBV5-4; CDR3aa: ASSTELTQQF
j_gene: TRBJ2-1; v_gene: TRBV29-1; CDR3aa: SAGQSYEQF
j_gene: TRBJ2-1; v_gene: TRBV4-3; CDR3aa: ASSDSGGARSEQF
j_gene: TRBJ2-7; v_gene: TRBV5-5; CDR3aa: ASSPVAAASYEQY
j_gene: TRBJ2-3; v_gene: TRBV20-1; CDR3aa: SAPRSTSGRDTQY
j_gene: TRBJ1-6; v_gene: TRBV5-1; CDR3aa: ASSAGQHDNSPLH
j_gene: TRBJ2-1; v_gene: TRBV5-1; CDR3aa: ASSSFGTSGYNEQF
j_gene: TRBJ2-5; v_gene: TRBV12-3/TRBV12-4; CDR3aa: ASSLPGLAGEETQY
j_gene: TRBJ1-5; v_gene: TRBV12-3/TRBV12-4; CDR3aa: ASSQQGLNQPQH
j_gene: TRBJ2-7; v_gene: TRBV7-2; CDR3aa: ASSFTGHSDEQY
j_gene: TRBJ2-3; v_gene: TRBV25-1; CDR3aa: ASERDTQY
j_gene: TRBJ1-1; v_gene: TRBV3-1; CDR3aa: ASSQEGQLNTEAF
j_gene: TRBJ2-2; v_gene: TRBV6-7; CDR3aa: ASSLYTGTVPGELF
j_gene: TRBJ2-1; v_gene: TRBV6-1; CDR3aa: ASSATSGGTSYNEQF
j_gene: TRBJ2-1; v_gene: TRBV6-5; CDR3aa: ASSYGGSRRASYNEQF
j_gene: TRBJ2-2; v_gene: TRBV7-9; CDR3aa: ASSSDRGQTGELF
j_gene: TRBJ1-2; v_gene: TRBV20-1; CDR3aa: SAIQKDGTYGYT
j_gene: TRBJ2-5; v_gene: TRBV7-2; CDR3aa: ASSLVLSTETQY
j_gene: TRBJ2-1; v_gene: TRBV21-1; CDR3aa: ASRVSGTGLVNEQF
j_gene: TRBJ2-1; v_gene: TRBV5-1; CDR3aa: ASSFTLLAEGYNEQF
j_gene: TRBJ2-7; v_gene: TRBV4-1; CDR3aa: ASSQDAVSYEQY